This TCR beta chain was captured by sequencing in a study of blood T cell repertoires in COVID-19. Turning to the study itself: Spain, Italy and the United States supplied samples that represented acute and convalescent COVID-19.

CDR3 length: 13 residues. V lost 2 bases and J lost 1, with 5 bases in between. The germline CDR1 and CDR2 sequences are SGHTA and FQGTGA. Assay used: immunoSEQ multiplex PCR; TCRdb lists only in-frame clones, some missing. The data show about 440,000 clones, about 85% seen once. Researchers sorted participants into cohorts using their self-reported clinical history. Sequencing used PBMCs or T cells enriched from blood (not recorded which). The chain employs TRBV7-3 and TRBJ1-1, with a possible D match to TRBD1 (5 bases). The sequence derives from a woman under 30 with acute COVID-19. CDR3 DNA sequence: TGTGCCAGCAGCTTACAGGGGAACACTGAAGCTTTCTTT. This translates into CASSLQGNTEAFF.